These T cell receptor beta chains were read from a single sample in a study of blood T cell repertoires in COVID-19. The repertoire was sequenced with immunoSEQ multiplex PCR; TCRdb's copy has only in-frame clones and lacks some. The sample consists of 200,000 or so clones, approximately 86% of them appearing once. The specimen was PBMCs or T cells enriched from blood (not recorded which). Source of these receptors: a woman aged 40 to 50 with acute COVID-19. The CDR3 runs from the conserved cysteine through the conserved F or W. The D gene is left open where the match is weak. Size is omitted from some rows. Given values are once, few, many or a class for expanded clones.

v_gene: TRBV29-1; d_gene: -; abundance: -; j_gene: TRBJ1-1; CDR3nt: TGCAGCGTTGATTCGGGAGAAGCTTTCTTT; CDR3aa: CSVDSGEAFF
v_gene: TRBV5-5; d_gene: -; abundance: once; j_gene: TRBJ1-6; CDR3nt: TGTGCCAGCAGCTTGGGGACAGCCGGACCCCTCCACTTT; CDR3aa: CASSLGTAGPLHF
v_gene: TRBV11-2; d_gene: TRBD2; abundance: once; j_gene: TRBJ2-1; CDR3nt: TGTGCCAGCAGCTTAGAGGCTAGCGGGAGAAATGAGCAGTTCTTC; CDR3aa: CASSLEASGRNEQFF
v_gene: TRBV18; d_gene: TRBD2; abundance: -; j_gene: TRBJ2-7; CDR3nt: TGTGCCAGCTCACCGGGACTAGCGGAGTACGAGCAGTACTTC; CDR3aa: CASSPGLAEYEQYF
v_gene: TRBV7-2; d_gene: -; abundance: -; j_gene: TRBJ1-3; CDR3nt: TGTGCCAGCAGCTTAGGCGGCTACTCTGGAAACACCATATATTTT; CDR3aa: CASSLGGYSGNTIYF
v_gene: TRBV27; d_gene: TRBD1; abundance: -; j_gene: TRBJ1-2; CDR3nt: TGTGCCAGCAGATATGCCAGGGGGGCCTATGGCTACACCTTC; CDR3aa: CASRYARGAYGYTF
v_gene: TRBV14; d_gene: -; abundance: -; j_gene: TRBJ2-2; CDR3nt: TGTGCCAGCGGAGAGACAGGCCTTCTAGGCGCAAACACCGGGGAGCTGTTTTTT; CDR3aa: CASGETGLLGANTGELFF
v_gene: TRBV13; d_gene: -; abundance: -; j_gene: TRBJ2-5; CDR3nt: TGTGCCAGCAGCGGAGGGGCCGTGCGAGAGACCCAGTACTTC; CDR3aa: CASSGGAVRETQYF
v_gene: TRBV21-1; d_gene: -; abundance: few; j_gene: TRBJ1-2; CDR3nt: TGTGCCAGCAGCAAAGCAAAGAGGGAATACAACTATGGCTACACCTTC; CDR3aa: CASSKAKREYNYGYTF
v_gene: TRBV20-1; d_gene: -; abundance: once; j_gene: TRBJ1-1; CDR3nt: TGCAGTGCTAGTACGGGGGAGAACACTGAAGCTTTCTTT; CDR3aa: CSASTGENTEAFF
v_gene: TRBV2; d_gene: -; abundance: -; j_gene: TRBJ1-6; CDR3nt: TGTGCCAGCTTGGGGGGGGATTATAATTCACCCCTCCACTTT; CDR3aa: CASLGGDYNSPLHF
v_gene: TRBV28; d_gene: TRBD1; abundance: few; j_gene: TRBJ2-7; CDR3nt: TGTGCCAGCCGGGGGACAGGGTGGGGTTACGAGCAGTACTTC; CDR3aa: CASRGTGWGYEQYF
v_gene: TRBV7-9; d_gene: -; abundance: once; j_gene: TRBJ2-5; CDR3nt: TGTGCCAGCAGCTTAGGTAGAGGGATCGGAGAGACCCAGTACTTC; CDR3aa: CASSLGRGIGETQYF
v_gene: TRBV5-3; d_gene: -; abundance: -; j_gene: TRBJ2-5; CDR3nt: TGTGCCAGAAGCTTGGCCGGGAGAGCGCGCAAAAAAGAGACCCAGTACTTC; CDR3aa: CARSLAGRARKKETQYF
v_gene: TRBV7-2; d_gene: -; abundance: -; j_gene: TRBJ2-1; CDR3nt: TGTGCCAGCAGCTTAGCGCCTAGAAATGAGCAGTTCTTC; CDR3aa: CASSLAPRNEQFF
v_gene: TRBV5-5; d_gene: -; abundance: few; j_gene: TRBJ1-3; CDR3nt: TGTGCCAGCAGCCTCTCCGCGGCAGGGCACTCTGGAAACACCATATATTTT; CDR3aa: CASSLSAAGHSGNTIYF